A selection of T cell receptor beta chains follows, all from one sample in a study of tumor-infiltrating lymphocytes in localized non-small cell lung cancer. The method was immunoSEQ multiplex PCR; TCRdb's version includes in-frame clones alone and lacks a portion of them. Seen here are under 6,000 clones, around 95% observed once, and the top ten hold around 3.1%. The source material was uninvolved lung tissue not adjacent to the tumor. The receptors derive from a human donor with non-small cell lung cancer. The CDR3 runs from the conserved cysteine through the conserved F or W. The order of the fields is J gene, V gene, D gene, CDR3 protein, CDR3 DNA. D genes are given only for firm matches.

J gene: TRBJ2-3
V gene: TRBV6-4
D gene: TRBD2
CDR3 protein: CASSDSAGGPFDTQYF
CDR3 DNA: TGTGCCAGCAGTGACTCCGCGGGGGGGCCATTTGATACGCAGTATTTT

J gene: TRBJ1-1
V gene: TRBV6-1
D gene: NA
CDR3 protein: CASSRGGAGNTEAFF
CDR3 DNA: TGTGCCAGCAGCCGAGGAGGGGCGGGGAACACTGAAGCTTTCTTT

J gene: TRBJ2-3
V gene: TRBV6-1
D gene: TRBD2
CDR3 protein: CASSEAAGASTDTQYF
CDR3 DNA: TGTGCCAGCAGTGAAGCCGCGGGAGCCAGCACAGATACGCAGTATTTT

J gene: TRBJ1-4
V gene: TRBV11-2
D gene: NA
CDR3 protein: CASSLLQAGGKLFF
CDR3 DNA: TGTGCCAGCAGCTTACTTCAGGCTGGGGGAAAACTGTTTTTT

J gene: TRBJ1-1
V gene: TRBV14
D gene: NA
CDR3 protein: CASSPTVNTEAFF
CDR3 DNA: TGTGCCAGCAGCCCGACTGTTAACACTGAAGCTTTCTTT

J gene: TRBJ2-1
V gene: TRBV29-1
D gene: TRBD1
CDR3 protein: CSVVSPGQSYNEQFF
CDR3 DNA: TGCAGCGTTGTGAGCCCGGGACAGTCCTACAATGAGCAGTTCTTC

J gene: TRBJ2-3
V gene: TRBV7-6
D gene: TRBD2
CDR3 protein: CASSRILAGALTDTQYF
CDR3 DNA: TGTGCCAGCAGTCGGATATTAGCGGGGGCCCTTACGGATACGCAGTATTTT

J gene: TRBJ2-3
V gene: TRBV6-1
D gene: TRBD2
CDR3 protein: CASSEGGSGAIHTQYF
CDR3 DNA: TGTGCCAGCAGTGAGGGTGGGAGCGGGGCAATACATACGCAGTATTTT

J gene: TRBJ1-3
V gene: TRBV6-1
D gene: NA
CDR3 protein: CASSQDYSGNTIYF
CDR3 DNA: TGTGCCAGCAGTCAGGATTACTCTGGAAACACCATATATTTT

J gene: TRBJ2-4
V gene: TRBV7-2
D gene: NA
CDR3 protein: CASSLAPGFSDKNIQYF
CDR3 DNA: TGTGCCAGCAGCTTAGCCCCAGGGTTTTCTGACAAAAACATTCAGTACTTC

J gene: TRBJ2-1
V gene: TRBV27
D gene: NA
CDR3 protein: CASSFDDSYNEQFF
CDR3 DNA: TGTGCCAGCAGTTTTGATGATAGCTACAATGAGCAGTTCTTC

J gene: TRBJ2-2
V gene: TRBV18
D gene: NA
CDR3 protein: CASSPPSWDTGELFF
CDR3 DNA: TGTGCCAGCTCACCACCTTCATGGGACACCGGGGAGCTGTTTTTT

J gene: TRBJ1-1
V gene: TRBV5-4
D gene: NA
CDR3 protein: CASSLPGGATEAFF
CDR3 DNA: TGTGCCAGCAGCTTGCCGGGGGGGGCCACTGAAGCTTTCTTT

J gene: TRBJ1-1
V gene: TRBV18
D gene: NA
CDR3 protein: CASPREGGEEAFF
CDR3 DNA: TGTGCCAGCCCACGGGAGGGAGGGGAGGAAGCTTTCTTT

J gene: TRBJ2-1
V gene: TRBV6-1
D gene: NA
CDR3 protein: CASSPDPNEQFF
CDR3 DNA: TGTGCCAGCAGTCCCGACCCAAATGAGCAGTTCTTC

J gene: TRBJ2-5
V gene: TRBV19
D gene: TRBD1
CDR3 protein: CASSETGFETQYF
CDR3 DNA: TGTGCCAGTAGTGAGACAGGGTTTGAGACCCAGTACTTC

J gene: TRBJ2-7
V gene: TRBV5-1
D gene: TRBD1
CDR3 protein: CASRKQGASYEQYF
CDR3 DNA: TGCGCCAGCAGGAAACAGGGGGCCTCCTACGAGCAGTACTTC

J gene: TRBJ1-1
V gene: TRBV6-6
D gene: NA
CDR3 protein: CASSYSDGEAFF
CDR3 DNA: TGTGCCAGCAGTTACTCGGACGGTGAAGCTTTCTTT